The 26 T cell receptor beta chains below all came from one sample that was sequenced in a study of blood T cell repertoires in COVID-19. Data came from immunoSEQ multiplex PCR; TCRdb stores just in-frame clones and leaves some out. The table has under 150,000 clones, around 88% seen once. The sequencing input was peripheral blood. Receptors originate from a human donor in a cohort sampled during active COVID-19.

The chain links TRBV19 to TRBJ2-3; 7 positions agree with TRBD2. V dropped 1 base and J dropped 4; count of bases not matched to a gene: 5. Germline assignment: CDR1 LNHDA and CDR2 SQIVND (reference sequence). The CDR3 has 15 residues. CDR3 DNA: TGTGCCAGTAGTATAGCTGCGGGGGACCCAGATACGCAGTATTTT. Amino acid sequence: CASSIAAGDPDTQYF.

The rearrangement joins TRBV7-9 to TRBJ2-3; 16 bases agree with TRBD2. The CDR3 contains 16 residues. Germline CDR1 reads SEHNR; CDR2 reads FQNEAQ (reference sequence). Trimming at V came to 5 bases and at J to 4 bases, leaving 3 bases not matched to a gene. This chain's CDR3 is CASSPGTSGGADTQYF. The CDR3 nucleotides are TGTGCCAGCAGCCCCGGGACTAGCGGGGGGGCAGATACGCAGTATTTT.

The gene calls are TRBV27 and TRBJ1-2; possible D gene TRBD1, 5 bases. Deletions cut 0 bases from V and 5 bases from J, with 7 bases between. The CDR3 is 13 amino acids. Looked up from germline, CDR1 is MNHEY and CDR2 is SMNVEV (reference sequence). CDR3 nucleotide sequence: TGTGCCAGCAGTTTATCGGCAGGGTATGGCTACACCTTC. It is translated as CASSLSAGYGYTF.

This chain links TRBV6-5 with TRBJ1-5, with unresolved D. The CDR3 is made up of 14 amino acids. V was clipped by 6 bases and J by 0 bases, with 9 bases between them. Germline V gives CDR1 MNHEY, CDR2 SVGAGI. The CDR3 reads CASSQEYSNQPQHF. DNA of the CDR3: TGTGCCAGCAGCCAGGAATATAGCAATCAGCCCCAGCATTTT.

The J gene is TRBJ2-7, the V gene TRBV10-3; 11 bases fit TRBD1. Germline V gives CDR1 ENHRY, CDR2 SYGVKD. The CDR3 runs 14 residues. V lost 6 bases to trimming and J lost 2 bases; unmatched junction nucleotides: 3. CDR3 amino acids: CAIRDRGRAYEQYF. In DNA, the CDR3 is TGTGCCATCAGGGACAGGGGGCGCGCCTACGAGCAGTACTTC.

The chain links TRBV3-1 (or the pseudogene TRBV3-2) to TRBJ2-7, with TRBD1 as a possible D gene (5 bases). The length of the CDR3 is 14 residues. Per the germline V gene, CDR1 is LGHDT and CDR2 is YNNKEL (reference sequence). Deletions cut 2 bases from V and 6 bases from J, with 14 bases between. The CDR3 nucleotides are TGTGCCAGCAGCCAACAGGGAAGGCGGAGCGAGCAGTACTTC. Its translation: CASSQQGRRSEQYF.

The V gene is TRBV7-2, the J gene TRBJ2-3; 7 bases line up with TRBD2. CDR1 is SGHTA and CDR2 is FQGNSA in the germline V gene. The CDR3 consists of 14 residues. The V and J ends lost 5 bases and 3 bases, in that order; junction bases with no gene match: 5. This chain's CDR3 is CASSRTRGTDTQYF. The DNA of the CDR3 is TGTGCCAGCAGCCGGACGCGGGGGACAGATACGCAGTATTTT.

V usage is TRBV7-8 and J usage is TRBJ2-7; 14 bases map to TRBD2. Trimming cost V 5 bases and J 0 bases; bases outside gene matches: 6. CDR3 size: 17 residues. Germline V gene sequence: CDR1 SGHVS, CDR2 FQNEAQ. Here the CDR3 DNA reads TGTGCCAGCAGCCTAGGGGGACTAGCGGGGGCCTCCTACGAGCAGTACTTC. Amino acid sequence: CASSLGGLAGASYEQYF.

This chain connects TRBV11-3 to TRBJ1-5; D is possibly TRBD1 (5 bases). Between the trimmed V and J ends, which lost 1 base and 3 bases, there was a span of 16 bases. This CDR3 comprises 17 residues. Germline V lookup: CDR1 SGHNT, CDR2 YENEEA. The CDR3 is CASSLAGPGGNNQPQHF. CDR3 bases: TGTGCCAGCAGCTTAGCGGGTCCCGGGGGAAACAATCAGCCCCAGCATTTT.

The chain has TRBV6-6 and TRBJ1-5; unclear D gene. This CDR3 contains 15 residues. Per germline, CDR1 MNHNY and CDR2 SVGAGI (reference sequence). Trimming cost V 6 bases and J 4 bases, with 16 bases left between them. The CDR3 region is CASSLRETMNQPQHF. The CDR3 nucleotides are TGTGCCAGCAGCCTCCGGGAGACCATGAATCAGCCCCAGCATTTT.

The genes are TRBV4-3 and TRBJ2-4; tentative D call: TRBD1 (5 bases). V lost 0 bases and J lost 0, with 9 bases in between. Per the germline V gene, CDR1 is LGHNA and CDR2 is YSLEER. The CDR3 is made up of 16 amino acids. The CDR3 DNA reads TGCGCCAGCAGCCAAGATGGGGCACTAGCCAAAAACATTCAGTACTTC. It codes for CASSQDGALAKNIQYF.

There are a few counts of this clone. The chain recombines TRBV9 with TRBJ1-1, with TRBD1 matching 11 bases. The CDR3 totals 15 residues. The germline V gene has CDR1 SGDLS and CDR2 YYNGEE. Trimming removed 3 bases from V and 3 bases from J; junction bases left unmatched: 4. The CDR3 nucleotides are TGTGCCAGCAGCGCTCGGGACAGGGGGTACACTGAAGCTTTCTTT. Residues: CASSARDRGYTEAFF.

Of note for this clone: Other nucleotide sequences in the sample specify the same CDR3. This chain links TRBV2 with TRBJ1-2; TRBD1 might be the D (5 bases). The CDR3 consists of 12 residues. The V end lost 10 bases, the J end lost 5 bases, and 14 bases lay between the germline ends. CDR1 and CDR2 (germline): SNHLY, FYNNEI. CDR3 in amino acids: CATGRDYYGYTF. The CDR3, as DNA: TGTGCCACGGGTAGGGACTATTATGGCTACACCTTC.

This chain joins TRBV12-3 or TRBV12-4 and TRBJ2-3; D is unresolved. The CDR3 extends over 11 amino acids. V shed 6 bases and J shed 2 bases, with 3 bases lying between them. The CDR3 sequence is CASSFTDTQYF. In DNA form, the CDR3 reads TGTGCCAGCAGCTTCACAGATACGCAGTATTTT.

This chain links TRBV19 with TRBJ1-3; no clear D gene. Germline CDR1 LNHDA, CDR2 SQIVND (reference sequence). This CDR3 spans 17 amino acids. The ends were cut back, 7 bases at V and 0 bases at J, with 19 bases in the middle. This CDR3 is CASTRSGRRVSGNTIYF. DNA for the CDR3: TGTGCCAGTACGCGATCCGGACGGAGGGTCTCTGGAAACACCATATATTTT.

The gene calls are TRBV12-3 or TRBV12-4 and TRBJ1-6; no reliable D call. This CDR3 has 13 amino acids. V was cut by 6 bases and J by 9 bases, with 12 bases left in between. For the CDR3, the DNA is TGTGCCAGCAGCCTAACGGAGGTTTCACCCCTCCACTTT. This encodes CASSLTEVSPLHF.

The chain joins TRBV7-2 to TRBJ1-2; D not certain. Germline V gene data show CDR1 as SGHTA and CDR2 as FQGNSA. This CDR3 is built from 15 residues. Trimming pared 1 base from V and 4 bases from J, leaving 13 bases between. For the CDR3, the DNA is TGTGCCAGCAGCTTAGACGGGATCCCTGTCTATGGCTACACCTTC. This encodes CASSLDGIPVYGYTF.

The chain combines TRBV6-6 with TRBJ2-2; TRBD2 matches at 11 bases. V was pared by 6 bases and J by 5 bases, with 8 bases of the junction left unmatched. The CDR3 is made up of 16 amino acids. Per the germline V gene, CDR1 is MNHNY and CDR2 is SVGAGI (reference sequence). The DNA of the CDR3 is TGTGCCAGCAGCAGGTGGGCTAGCGGGAGGACCGGGGAGCTGTTTTTT. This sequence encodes CASSRWASGRTGELFF.

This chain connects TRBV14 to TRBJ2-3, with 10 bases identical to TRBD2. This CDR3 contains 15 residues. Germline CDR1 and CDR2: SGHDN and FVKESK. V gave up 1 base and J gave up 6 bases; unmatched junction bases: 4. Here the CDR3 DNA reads TGTGCCAGCAGCCAAGTTAGCGGGGGGTTCGATACGCAGTATTTT. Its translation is CASSQVSGGFDTQYF. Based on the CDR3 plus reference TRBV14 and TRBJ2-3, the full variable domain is EAGVTQFPSHSVIEKGQTVTLRCDPISGHDNLYWYRRVMGKEIKFLLHFVKESKQDESGMPNNRFLAERTGGTYSTLKVQPAELEDSGVYFCASSQVSGGFDTQYFGPGTRLTVL.

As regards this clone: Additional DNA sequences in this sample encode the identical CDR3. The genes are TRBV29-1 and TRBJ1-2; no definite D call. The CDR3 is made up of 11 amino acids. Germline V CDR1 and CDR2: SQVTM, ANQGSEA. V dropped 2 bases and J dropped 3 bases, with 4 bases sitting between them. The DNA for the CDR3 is TGCAGCGTTGAACAGGACTATGGCTACACCTTC. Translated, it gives CSVEQDYGYTF.

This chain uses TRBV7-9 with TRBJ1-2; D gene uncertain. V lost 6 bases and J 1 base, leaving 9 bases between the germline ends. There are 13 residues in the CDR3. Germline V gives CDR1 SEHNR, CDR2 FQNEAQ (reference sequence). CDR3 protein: CASSPRDNYGYTF. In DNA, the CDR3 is TGTGCCAGCAGTCCCCGGGATAACTATGGCTACACCTTC.

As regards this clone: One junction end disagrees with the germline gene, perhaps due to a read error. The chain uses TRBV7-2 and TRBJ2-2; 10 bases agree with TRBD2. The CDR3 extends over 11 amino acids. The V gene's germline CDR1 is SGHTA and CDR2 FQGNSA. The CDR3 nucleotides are TGTGCCAGCAGTTTAGCGGGGGGGCTGTTTTTT. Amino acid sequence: CASSLAGGLFF.

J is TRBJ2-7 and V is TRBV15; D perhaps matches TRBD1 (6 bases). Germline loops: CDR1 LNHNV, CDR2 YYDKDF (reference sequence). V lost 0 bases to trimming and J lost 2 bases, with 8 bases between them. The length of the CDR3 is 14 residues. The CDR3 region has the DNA TGTGCCACCAGCAGAGATCAGGGGCCCTACGAGCAGTACTTC. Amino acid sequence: CATSRDQGPYEQYF.

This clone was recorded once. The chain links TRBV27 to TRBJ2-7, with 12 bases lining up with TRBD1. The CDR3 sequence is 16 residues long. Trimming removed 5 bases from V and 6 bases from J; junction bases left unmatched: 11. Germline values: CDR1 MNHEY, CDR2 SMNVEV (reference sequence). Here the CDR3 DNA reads TGTGCCAGCAGTAGGGAGGGACAGGGGGCGTTCGGCGAGCAGTACTTC. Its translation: CASSREGQGAFGEQYF.

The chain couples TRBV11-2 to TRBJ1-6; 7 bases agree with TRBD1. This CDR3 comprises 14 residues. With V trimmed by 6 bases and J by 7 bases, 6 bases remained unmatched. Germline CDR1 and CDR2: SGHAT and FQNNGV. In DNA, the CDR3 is TGTGCCAGCAGTTTGACAGGGACAAATTCACCCCTCCACTTT. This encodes CASSLTGTNSPLHF.

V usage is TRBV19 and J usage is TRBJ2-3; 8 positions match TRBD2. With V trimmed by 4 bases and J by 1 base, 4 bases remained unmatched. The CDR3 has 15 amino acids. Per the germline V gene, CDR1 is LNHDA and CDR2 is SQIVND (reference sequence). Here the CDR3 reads CASSTAGGGTDTQYF. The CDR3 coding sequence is TGTGCCAGTAGTACCGCCGGGGGGGGCACAGATACGCAGTATTTT. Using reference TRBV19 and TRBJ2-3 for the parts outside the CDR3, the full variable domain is DGGITQSPKYLFRKEGQNVTLSCEQNLNHDAMYWYRQDPGQGLRLIYYSQIVNDFQKGDIAEGYSVSREKKESFPLTVTSAQKNPTAFYLCASSTAGGGTDTQYFGPGTRLTVL.